These 32 T cell receptor beta chains were sequenced from one sample in a study of a mutant IDH1 vaccine in newly diagnosed glioma. Time point indicated: week 23, last vaccination. Each dose of the vaccine consisted of 300 ug of mutant IDH1 20-mer peptide, with topical imiquimod. Sequenced by immunoSEQ multiplex PCR; TCRdb stores in-frame clones only, minus some. The sample consists of some 11,000 clones, about 91% of them appearing once. These receptors lack a known antigen. The material was PBMCs, obtained from a glioma patient whose treatment included an IDH1 peptide vaccine. These receptors came from a woman between 40 and 55 years old with glioma. Some clones in this sample may be carry-over from other donors' samples.

The chain is built from TRBV4-2 and TRBJ2-1, with 7 bases fitting TRBD1. The CDR3 is 18 amino acids. V shed 2 bases, J shed 2 bases, and the junction held 12 bases outside the gene matches. Germline V gene data show CDR1 as LGHNA and CDR2 as YNFKEQ. CDR3: CASSQSSDRRYPYNEQFF. The CDR3 nucleotides are TGTGCCAGCAGCCAATCTTCGGACAGGCGATACCCCTACAATGAGCAGTTCTTC.

This chain links TRBV21-1 with TRBJ1-1; no check of the table's D call, TRBD1, against the DNA was made. TRBV21-1 is flagged as a pseudogene. The CDR3 runs to 11 residues. CDR3 coding DNA: TGTGCCAGCCACAGGGGCACTGAAGCTTTCTTT. Encoded protein: CASHRGTEAFF.

This clone appeared a single time. The chain employs TRBV10-3 and TRBJ2-3, with TRBD1 matching over 7 bases. J lost 0 bases, V lost 10 bases, and 10 bases had no gene match. Germline-derived CDR1 and CDR2 are ENHRY and SYGVKD. The CDR3 is 15 amino acids. The CDR3 bases are TGTGCCACCGGCCCGGGACAGCAAAGCACAGATACGCAGTATTTT. Protein: CATGPGQQSTDTQYF.

V and J are TRBV5-6 and TRBJ2-7; D assignment may be TRBD1 or TRBD2 (5 bases each). CDR3 length: 15 amino acids. V was pared by 4 bases and J by 0 bases, with 14 bases between. CDR1 and CDR2 (germline): SGHDT, YYEEEE. The CDR3 sequence: CASSVPRDASYEQYF. The CDR3 DNA reads TGTGCCAGCAGCGTTCCCCGGGACGCCTCCTACGAGCAGTACTTC.

V and J are TRBV13 and TRBJ2-7, with 9 nucleotides matching TRBD2. J gave up 3 bases and V 5 bases, and 5 bases lay outside the gene matches. CDR1 and CDR2 from the germline V gene are PRHDT and FYEKMQ (reference sequence). The CDR3 covers 14 residues. The CDR3 region is CASSNSAGGYEQYF. Written as DNA, the CDR3 is TGTGCCAGCAGCAACTCAGCGGGAGGCTACGAGCAGTACTTC.

The chain employs TRBV27 and TRBJ1-2; D is uncertain. Germline CDR1 MNHEY, CDR2 SMNVEV (reference sequence). This CDR3 is built from 14 residues. V dropped 7 bases and J dropped 4 bases, with 16 bases sitting between them. CDR3 loop: CASTLRPGSYGYTF. For the CDR3, the DNA is TGTGCCAGCACCCTTAGGCCGGGAAGCTATGGCTACACCTTC.

V and J are TRBV28 and TRBJ2-7; 12 bases agree with TRBD2. The germline gives CDR1 MDHEN, CDR2 SYDVKM. This CDR3 has 18 amino acids. V lost 0 bases and J lost 5; bases outside the gene matches: 11. This CDR3 reads CASSLCLLAGGPSHEQYF. The CDR3 region has the DNA TGTGCCAGCAGTTTATGCTTGCTAGCGGGAGGGCCTTCTCACGAGCAGTACTTC. Complete variable domain (other parts from reference TRBV28 and TRBJ2-7): DVKVTQSSRYLVKRTGEKVFLECVQDMDHENMFWYRQDPGLGLRLIYFSYDVKMKEKGDIPEGYSVSREKKERFSLILESASTNQTSMYLCASSLCLLAGGPSHEQYFGPGTRLTVT.

The chain employs TRBV23-1 and TRBJ1-4, with D uncertain. TRBV23-1 is recorded as an ORF, its role being uncertain. This CDR3 comprises 14 residues. The V end lost 3 bases, the J end lost 5 bases, and 10 bases lay between the germline ends. CDR3 loop: CASSHHTENEKLFF. In DNA form, the CDR3 reads TGCGCCAGCAGTCATCATACAGAAAATGAAAAACTGTTTTTT.

This clone has only one observation. V is TRBV18 and J is TRBJ1-4; 7 bases line up with TRBD1. CDR3 length equals 17 residues. J gave up 4 bases and V 5 bases, and 13 bases lay outside the gene matches. Germline lookup yields CDR1 KGHSH and CDR2 LQKENI. CDR3 in DNA: TGTGCCAGCTCAGATCGGATTACAGGGGATTATAATGAAAAACTGTTTTTT. This codes for CASSDRITGDYNEKLFF. The full variable domain, with the rest looked up from reference TRBV18 and TRBJ1-4, is NAGVMQNPRHLVRRRGQEARLRCSPMKGHSHVYWYRQLPEEGLKFMVYLQKENIIDESGMPKERFSAEFPKEGPSILRIQQVVRGDSAAYFCASSDRITGDYNEKLFFGSGTQLSVL.

The rearrangement joins TRBV5-4 to TRBJ1-5; tentative D call: TRBD1 (5 bases). Germline V gene lookup returns CDR1 SGHNT and CDR2 YYREEE (reference sequence). Trimming took 3 bases from V and 5 from J, leaving 27 bases between them. The CDR3 is 19 amino acids. CDR3 amino acids: CASSWAPHGTIPPDQPQHF. CDR3 nucleotide sequence: TGTGCCAGCAGCTGGGCCCCGCACGGGACCATCCCACCCGATCAGCCCCAGCATTTT.

The chain links TRBV11-2 to TRBJ2-5; TRBD2 agrees at 8 bases. After removal of 5 bases from V and 4 bases from J, the junction contained 6 bases not matched to a gene. The germline V gene encodes CDR1 SGHAT and CDR2 FQNNGV. This CDR3 comprises 14 residues. The CDR3 protein is CASSTGGEAETQYF. The CDR3 coding sequence is TGTGCCAGCAGCACCGGGGGGGAAGCAGAGACCCAGTACTTC. Full variable domain (rest looked up from reference TRBV11-2 and TRBJ2-5): EAGVAQSPRYKIIEKRQSVAFWCNPISGHATLYWYQQILGQGPKLLIQFQNNGVVDDSQLPKDRFSAERLKGVDSTLKIQPAKLEDSAVYLCASSTGGEAETQYFGPGTRLLVL.

The rearrangement links TRBV2 to TRBJ1-1; D perhaps matches TRBD1 (5 bases). The CDR3 length is 13 residues. Germline V CDR1 and CDR2: SNHLY, FYNNEI. Trimming cost V 6 bases and J 1 base, with 9 bases left between them. The chain's CDR3 is CASRWGGNTEAFF. In DNA, the CDR3 is TGTGCCAGCAGGTGGGGGGGGAACACTGAAGCTTTCTTT.

V gene TRBV6-1 combines with J gene TRBJ1-5; TRBD1 matches 9 bases. V shed 6 bases and J 8 bases; nucleotides not matched to a gene: 5. CDR1 is MNHNS, CDR2 SASEGT, per germline. The CDR3 sequence is 13 residues long. CDR3 DNA sequence: TGTGCCAGCAGGGGACAGGGATGGGAGCCCCAGCATTTT. Translation gives CASRGQGWEPQHF.

The chain links TRBV15 to TRBJ2-7; 7 bases match TRBD2. CDR1 and CDR2 from the germline V gene are LNHNV and YYDKDF (reference sequence). The CDR3 has 15 amino acids. The V and J ends lost 0 bases and 5 bases, in that order; junction bases with no gene match: 7. CDR3 sequence: CATSRDRSGTNEQYF. CDR3 bases: TGTGCCACCAGCAGAGATCGCAGCGGGACTAACGAGCAGTACTTC.

The V gene is TRBV15, the J gene TRBJ1-3; tentative D call: TRBD1 (6 bases). Trimming removed 2 bases from V and 0 bases from J, with 11 bases in between. The CDR3 length is 16 residues. Per the germline V gene, CDR1 is LNHNV and CDR2 is YYDKDF (reference sequence). The CDR3 bases are TGTGCCACCAGCAGATTGGGACAACTCTCTGGAAACACCATATATTTT. Translated, it gives CATSRLGQLSGNTIYF.

The chain employs TRBV28 and TRBJ1-1, with TRBD1 as a possible D gene (6 bases). Germline V gene lookup returns CDR1 MDHEN and CDR2 SYDVKM. The V gene lost 6 bases and the J gene lost 6 bases, with 17 bases spanning the gap. The CDR3 consists of 14 residues. The CDR3 DNA sequence: TGTGCCAGCAGCTTCCAGACAGGTTCCGCTGAAGCTTTCTTT. As protein: CASSFQTGSAEAFF.

The rearrangement joins TRBV9 to TRBJ1-5; D unresolved. Trimming cost V 0 bases and J 0 bases, with 7 bases left between them. The CDR3 is made up of 15 amino acids. Per germline, CDR1 SGDLS and CDR2 YYNGEE. CDR3 amino acids: CASSVDGLSNQPQHF. CDR3 bases: TGTGCCAGCAGCGTAGATGGGCTTAGCAATCAGCCCCAGCATTTT. Combining the CDR3 with reference TRBV9 and TRBJ1-5 gives the whole variable domain DSGVTQTPKHLITATGQRVTLRCSPRSGDLSVYWYQQSLDQGLQFLIQYYNGEERAKGNILERFSAQQFPDLHSELNLSSLELGDSALYFCASSVDGLSNQPQHFGDGTRLSIL.

This clone was recorded once. The V and J genes are TRBV10-3 and TRBJ1-5; TRBD1 is a possible D gene (6 bases). V lost 2 bases and J lost 4, with 12 bases in between. This CDR3 is 15 amino acids long. CDR1 ENHRY and CDR2 SYGVKD come from the germline V gene. CDR3 nucleotides: TGTGCCATCAGTGAGGAATGGGGACAAAATCAGCCCCAGCATTTT. Residues: CAISEEWGQNQPQHF.

The chain carries TRBV30 and TRBJ2-5, with D possibly TRBD1 on 6 matching bases. Germline values: CDR1 GTSNPN, CDR2 SVGIG (reference sequence). The V gene lost 4 bases and the J gene lost 7 bases, with 19 bases spanning the gap. This CDR3 contains 14 residues. Here the CDR3 DNA reads TGTGCCTGGACTATCTTAACAGGGCCAGGGACCCAGTACTTC. Protein: CAWTILTGPGTQYF.

The V call is TRBV19, the J call TRBJ2-7; 8 nucleotides agree with TRBD1. The V and J ends lost 6 bases and 2 bases, in that order; junction bases with no gene match: 3. The CDR3 is 13 amino acids. CDR1 is LNHDA and CDR2 is SQIVND in the germline V gene (reference sequence). The CDR3, as DNA: TGTGCCAGTAGCCGGGACAGGACCTACGAGCAGTACTTC. It codes for CASSRDRTYEQYF. Using reference TRBV19 and TRBJ2-7 for the parts outside the CDR3, the full variable domain is DGGITQSPKYLFRKEGQNVTLSCEQNLNHDAMYWYRQDPGQGLRLIYYSQIVNDFQKGDIAEGYSVSREKKESFPLTVTSAQKNPTAFYLCASSRDRTYEQYFGPGTRLTVT.

This clone is large within its sample. The chain employs TRBV2 and TRBJ1-5, with no clear D. Trimming cost V 5 bases and J 2 bases, with 22 bases left between them. The CDR3 extends over 18 amino acids. Looked up from germline, CDR1 is SNHLY and CDR2 is FYNNEI. DNA for the CDR3: TGTGCCAGCAGTCCCGGCGTCCGCCGGGCGGTCGGCAATCAGCCCCAGCATTTT. It specifies CASSPGVRRAVGNQPQHF.

J is TRBJ2-3 and V is TRBV7-2; 8 bases fit TRBD2. Trimming took 3 bases from V and 2 from J; bases not matched to a gene: 7. Per the germline V gene, CDR1 is SGHTA and CDR2 is FQGNSA. The CDR3 has 16 amino acids. The CDR3 DNA reads as TGTGCCAGCAGCTTCGGACCGGGGGGGTACACAGATACGCAGTATTTT. The encoded protein is CASSFGPGGYTDTQYF.

The chain combines TRBV5-1 with TRBJ2-1; 8 bases align to TRBD1. The trim removed 4 bases at V and 10 bases at J, leaving 10 bases unmatched. The CDR3 totals 14 residues. CDR1 SGHRS and CDR2 YFSETQ come from the germline V gene. The CDR3 nucleotides are TGCGCCAGCAGCCTGGTGGACAGGGCGGTCGAGCAGTTCTTC. This sequence encodes CASSLVDRAVEQFF. Filled out from reference TRBV5-1 and TRBJ2-1, the complete variable domain reads KAGVTQTPRYLIKTRGQQVTLSCSPISGHRSVSWYQQTPGQGLQFLFEYFSETQRNKGNFPGRFSGRQFSNSRSEMNVSTLELGDSALYLCASSLVDRAVEQFFGPGTRLTVL.

The rearrangement links TRBV7-9 to TRBJ2-5, with 13 positions matching TRBD2. This CDR3 contains 15 residues. From germline, CDR1 is SEHNR and CDR2 FQNEAQ (reference sequence). Trimming took 3 bases from V and 4 from J; bases not matched to a gene: 2. In DNA, the CDR3 is TGTGCCAGCAGCTTGGGACTAGCGGGACGAGAGACCCAGTACTTC. Its protein is CASSLGLAGRETQYF. Full variable domain (remainder filled in from reference TRBV7-9 and TRBJ2-5): DTGVSQNPRHKITKRGQNVTFRCDPISEHNRLYWYRQTLGQGPEFLTYFQNEAQLEKSRLLSDRFSAERPKGSFSTLEIQRTEQGDSAMYLCASSLGLAGRETQYFGPGTRLLVL.

V gene TRBV7-9 combines with J gene TRBJ2-7; D gene uncertain. The V end lost 8 bases, the J end lost 1 base, and 12 bases lay between the germline ends. This CDR3 spans 13 amino acids. CDR1 and CDR2 (germline): SEHNR, FQNEAQ (reference sequence). The CDR3 nucleotides are TGTGCCAGCTCTATGGGCCCTTCCTACGAGCAGTACTTC. Protein sequence: CASSMGPSYEQYF.

The V gene is TRBV5-1, the J gene TRBJ2-3; D gene ambiguous. This CDR3 contains 14 residues. In germline, CDR1 is SGHRS, CDR2 YFSETQ. Between the trimmed V and J ends, which lost 2 bases and 6 bases, there was a span of 13 bases. The CDR3 DNA reads as TGCGCCAGCAGCTTAGGGAATCCCGTGGATACGCAGTATTTT. Protein sequence: CASSLGNPVDTQYF.

The chain has TRBV21-1 and TRBJ1-3. TRBV21-1 is an annotated pseudogene. The CDR3 runs to 15 residues. This chain's CDR3 is CASSPPVVPGNTIYF. CDR3 DNA: TGTGCCAGCAGCCCCCCGGTGGTTCCTGGAAACACCATATATTTT.

DNA of the CDR3: TGTGCCTGGAGTAAGGGGGCTTGGCGCACTGAAGCTTTCTTT. Encoded protein: CAWSKGAWRTEAFF. V is TRBV30 and J is TRBJ1-1; TRBD1 matches 7 bases. Trimming at V came to 2 bases and at J to 4 bases, leaving 7 bases not matched to a gene. The CDR3 is 14 amino acids. Germline loops: CDR1 GTSNPN, CDR2 SVGIG (reference sequence).

The V gene is TRBV28, the J gene TRBJ1-4; 9 bases are shared with TRBD1. From germline, CDR1 is MDHEN and CDR2 SYDVKM. The CDR3 spans 13 residues. The V segment lost 5 bases and the J segment 10 bases; nucleotides outside the gene matches: 5. The CDR3 DNA reads TGTGCCAGCAGTCAACAGGGGGCTATAAAACTGTTTTTT. This sequence encodes CASSQQGAIKLFF.

The chain couples TRBV10-3 to TRBJ2-7, with 7 bases identical to TRBD2. V lost 3 bases to trimming and J lost 6 bases; unmatched junction nucleotides: 8. CDR1 ENHRY and CDR2 SYGVKD come from the germline V gene. There are 14 residues in the CDR3. The CDR3 sequence is CAISDGAGEIEQYF. The CDR3 nucleotides read TGTGCCATCAGTGACGGGGCGGGGGAGATCGAGCAGTACTTC.

V gene TRBV14 combines with J gene TRBJ2-1, with D possibly matching TRBD2 (6 bases). Germline V CDR1 and CDR2: SGHDN, FVKESK. The CDR3 has 16 amino acids. Between the trimmed V and J ends, which lost 0 bases and 4 bases, there was a span of 13 bases. For the CDR3, the DNA is TGTGCCAGCAGCCAAGAAGTAGCGGTGCATTACAATGAGCAGTTCTTC. This codes for CASSQEVAVHYNEQFF.

The chain recombines TRBV4-2 with TRBJ1-6; D perhaps matches TRBD1 (5 bases). Germline V gene lookup returns CDR1 LGHNA and CDR2 YNFKEQ. This CDR3 is built from 14 residues. The V end was cut by 6 bases, the J end by 7 bases, with 13 bases between. The CDR3 DNA sequence: TGTGCCAGCAGTGAGGGGTTACGGAATTCACCCCTCCACTTT. Amino acid sequence: CASSEGLRNSPLHF.